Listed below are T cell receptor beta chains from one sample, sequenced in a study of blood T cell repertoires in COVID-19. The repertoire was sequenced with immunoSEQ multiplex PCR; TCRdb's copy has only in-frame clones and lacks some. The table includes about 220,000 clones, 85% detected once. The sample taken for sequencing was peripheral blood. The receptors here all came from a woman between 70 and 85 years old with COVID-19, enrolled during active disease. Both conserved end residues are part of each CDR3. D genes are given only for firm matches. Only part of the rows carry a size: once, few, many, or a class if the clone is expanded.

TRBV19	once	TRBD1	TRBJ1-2	CASKWTGGNGYTF	TGTGCCAGTAAGTGGACAGGGGGCAATGGCTACACCTTC
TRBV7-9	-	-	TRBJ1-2	CASSLGRGNYGYTF	TGTGCCAGCAGCTTAGGAAGGGGTAACTATGGCTACACCTTC
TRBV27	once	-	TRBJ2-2	CASSAGQHTGELFF	TGTGCCAGCAGCGCCGGACAGCACACCGGGGAGCTGTTTTTT
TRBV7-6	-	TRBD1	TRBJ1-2	CASSLGADRGAYGYTF	TGTGCCAGCAGCTTAGGGGCGGACAGGGGTGCTTATGGCTACACCTTC
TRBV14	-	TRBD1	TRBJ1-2	CASSRDRLVGGYTF	TGTGCCAGCAGCAGGGACAGGCTGGTGGGTGGCTACACCTTC
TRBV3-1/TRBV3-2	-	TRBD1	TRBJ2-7	CASSHTGQLVAEQYF	TGTGCCAGCAGCCATACGGGACAGTTGGTAGCCGAGCAGTACTTC
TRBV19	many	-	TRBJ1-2	CATRGNYGYTF	TGTGCCACTCGAGGGAACTATGGCTACACCTTC
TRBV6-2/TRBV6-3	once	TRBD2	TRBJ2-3	CASSYPLADLSTDTQYF	TGTGCCAGCAGTTACCCCCTAGCGGATCTTAGCACAGATACGCAGTATTTT
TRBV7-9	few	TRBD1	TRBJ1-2	CASRSYERQGADGYTF	TGTGCCAGCAGGAGCTACGAGCGACAGGGGGCGGATGGCTACACCTTC
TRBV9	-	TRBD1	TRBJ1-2	CASSVSGTGDGYTF	TGTGCCAGCAGCGTATCCGGGACAGGAGATGGCTACACCTTC
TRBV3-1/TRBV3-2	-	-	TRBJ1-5	CASSQVLGPDQPQHF	TGTGCCAGCAGCCAAGTGTTGGGCCCGGATCAGCCCCAGCATTTT
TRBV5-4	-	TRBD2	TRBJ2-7	CASSPGGDVEQYF	TGTGCCAGCAGCCCGGGGGGTGATGTCGAGCAGTACTTC
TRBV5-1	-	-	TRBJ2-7	CASSLTNLGPEQYF	TGCGCCAGCAGCCTGACAAACTTGGGTCCCGAGCAGTACTTC
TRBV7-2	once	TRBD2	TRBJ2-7	CASSLSGRLPYEQYF	TGTGCCAGCAGCTTAAGCGGGAGGTTACCCTACGAGCAGTACTTC
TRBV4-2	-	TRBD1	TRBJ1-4	CASSRNRGLAEKLFF	TGTGCCAGCAGCCGCAACAGGGGTCTGGCAGAAAAACTGTTTTTT
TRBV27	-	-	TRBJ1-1	CASSFSLNTEAFF	TGTGCCAGCAGTTTCAGTCTGAACACTGAAGCTTTCTTT
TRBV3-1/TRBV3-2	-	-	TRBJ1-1	CASSQAGAMNTEAFF	TGTGCCAGCAGCCAGGCAGGGGCAATGAACACTGAAGCTTTCTTT
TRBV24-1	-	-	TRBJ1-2	CATSDFRALGYTF	TGTGCCACCAGTGATTTCAGGGCATTAGGCTACACCTTC
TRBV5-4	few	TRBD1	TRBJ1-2	CASNRDRSYGYTF	TGTGCCAGCAACCGGGACAGAAGCTATGGCTACACCTTC
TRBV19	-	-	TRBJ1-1	CASRTGIYATEAFF	TGTGCCAGTAGAACCGGGATCTACGCCACTGAAGCTTTCTTT
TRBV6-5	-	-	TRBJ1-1	CASRTGLNTEAFF	TGTGCCAGCAGGACAGGCCTTAACACTGAAGCTTTCTTT
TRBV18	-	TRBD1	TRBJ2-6	CASSPPPGGTSGANVLTF	TGTGCCAGCTCACCACCCCCAGGGGGAACCTCTGGGGCCAACGTCCTGACTTTC
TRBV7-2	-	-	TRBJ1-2	CASTPRSRGDYGYTF	TGTGCCAGCACCCCGCGGTCTCGGGGGGACTATGGCTACACCTTC
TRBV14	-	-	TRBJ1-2	CASSQSGARLSNYGYTF	TGTGCCAGCAGCCAATCGGGTGCCCGATTATCTAACTATGGCTACACCTTC
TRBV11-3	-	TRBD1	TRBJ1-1	CASSLGTGVTEAFF	TGTGCCAGCAGCTTAGGGACAGGGGTGACTGAAGCTTTCTTT
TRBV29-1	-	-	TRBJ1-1	CSVRPGSEAFF	TGCAGCGTCCGCCCGGGATCTGAAGCTTTCTTT
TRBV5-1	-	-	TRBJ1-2	CASSLDRSYGYTF	TGCGCCAGCAGCTTGGACAGATCCTATGGCTACACCTTC
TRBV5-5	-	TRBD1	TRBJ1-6	CASSRSTGSSYNSPLHF	TGTGCCAGCAGCCGTTCGACAGGGAGCTCCTATAATTCACCCCTCCACTTT
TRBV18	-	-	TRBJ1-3	CASSLNNLPGGSGNTIYF	TGTGCCAGCTCACTGAACAATCTCCCGGGGGGATCCGGAAACACCATATATTTT
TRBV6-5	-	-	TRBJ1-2	CASSSRQWHYGYTF	TGTGCCAGCAGTAGTCGACAGTGGCACTATGGCTACACCTTC
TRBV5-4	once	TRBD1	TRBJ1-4	CASSLQGGHGGREKLFF	TGTGCCAGCAGCTTACAGGGGGGACATGGAGGGCGTGAAAAACTGTTTTTT
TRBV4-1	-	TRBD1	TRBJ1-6	CASSQEGTGGSPLHF	TGCGCCAGCAGCCAAGAGGGGACAGGGGGGTCACCCCTCCACTTT
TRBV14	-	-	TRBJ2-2	CASSARATGELFF	TGTGCCAGCAGCGCCAGGGCCACCGGGGAGCTGTTTTTT
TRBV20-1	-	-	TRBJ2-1	CSASFYNEQFF	TGCAGTGCTTCCTTTTACAATGAGCAGTTCTTC
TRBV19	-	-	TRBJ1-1	CASSDSPEAFF	TGTGCCAGTAGTGACAGTCCTGAAGCTTTCTTT
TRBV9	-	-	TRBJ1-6	CASSVGVGEGNSPLHF	TGTGCCAGCAGCGTCGGTGTAGGGGAGGGGAATTCACCCCTCCACTTT
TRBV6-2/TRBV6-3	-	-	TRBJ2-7	CASSLQLHSYEQYF	TGTGCCAGCAGTTTACAGTTACACTCCTACGAGCAGTACTTC
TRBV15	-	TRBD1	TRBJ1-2	CATSSYLPGQLFNYGYTF	TGTGCCACCAGCTCGTACTTACCGGGACAGCTTTTTAACTATGGCTACACCTTC
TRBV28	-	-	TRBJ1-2	CASSLRTANYGYTF	TGTGCCAGCAGTTTACGGACAGCGAACTATGGCTACACCTTC
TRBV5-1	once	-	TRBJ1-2	CASSLEDSNYGYTF	TGCGCCAGCAGCTTGGAGGACAGCAACTATGGCTACACCTTC
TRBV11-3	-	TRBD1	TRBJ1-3	CASRDRGKLSGNTIYF	TGTGCCAGCCGGGACAGGGGGAAACTCTCTGGAAACACCATATATTTT
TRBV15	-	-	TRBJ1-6	CATSRASGQPLNSPLHF	TGTGCCACCAGCAGAGCCTCCGGACAGCCTTTGAATTCACCCCTCCACTTT
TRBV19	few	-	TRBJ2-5	CASSIQRGQETQYF	TGTGCCAGTAGTATACAGAGGGGGCAAGAGACCCAGTACTTC
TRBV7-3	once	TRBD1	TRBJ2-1	CASSLTVPFGTGPYNEQFF	TGTGCCAGCAGCTTAACGGTCCCCTTCGGGACAGGCCCCTACAATGAGCAGTTCTTC
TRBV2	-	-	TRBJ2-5	CASTGSGFETQYF	TGTGCCAGCACCGGCTCAGGGTTCGAGACCCAGTACTTC
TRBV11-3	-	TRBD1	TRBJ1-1	CASSSPGGTEAFF	TGTGCCAGCAGCTCCCCAGGGGGCACTGAAGCTTTCTTT
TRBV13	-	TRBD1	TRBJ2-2	CASSLGLDRGTGELFF	TGTGCCAGCAGCTTAGGCTTAGACAGGGGCACCGGGGAGCTGTTTTTT
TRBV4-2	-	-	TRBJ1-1	CASSQDPGREAFF	TGTGCCAGCAGCCAAGATCCAGGGCGGGAGGCTTTCTTT
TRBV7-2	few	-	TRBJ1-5	CASSLGSGGNQPQHF	TGTGCCAGCAGCTTAGGATCGGGTGGCAATCAGCCCCAGCATTTT
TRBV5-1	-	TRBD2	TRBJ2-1	CASSWAPVAGEYNEQFF	TGCGCCAGCAGCTGGGCCCCCGTGGCGGGGGAGTACAATGAGCAGTTCTTC
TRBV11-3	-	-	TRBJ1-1	CASSLVPVLNTEAFF	TGTGCCAGCAGCTTAGTACCGGTCCTGAACACTGAAGCTTTCTTT
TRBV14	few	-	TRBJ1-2	CASSPGYRYGYTF	TGTGCCAGCAGTCCAGGGTATCGCTATGGCTACACCTTC
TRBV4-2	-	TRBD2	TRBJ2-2	CASSHPPSGSTGELFF	TGTGCCAGCAGCCATCCCCCCAGCGGGAGTACCGGGGAGCTGTTTTTT
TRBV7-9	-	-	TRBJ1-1	CASSWGGGLTEAFF	TGTGCCAGCAGCTGGGGAGGAGGCTTAACTGAAGCTTTCTTT
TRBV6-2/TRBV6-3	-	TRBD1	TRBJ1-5	CASSYEQGARSQHF	TGTGCCAGCAGTTACGAACAGGGGGCTAGGTCCCAGCATTTT
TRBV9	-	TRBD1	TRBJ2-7	CASSGGPIGTGAYEQYF	TGTGCCAGCAGCGGGGGACCTATCGGGACAGGGGCCTACGAGCAGTACTTC